This TCR beta chain was recorded in a study of T cells after posttransplantation cyclophosphamide. Treatment was busulfan-fludarabine conditioning, a marrow graft, and cyclophosphamide on days +3 and +4. CDR3 length equals 15 residues. The germline V gene has CDR1 SNHLY and CDR2 FYNNEI. V lost 5 bases to trimming and J lost 6 bases; unmatched junction nucleotides: 7. Profiled with immunoSEQ multiplex PCR; TCRdb holds only in-frame clones, not every one. Observed are about 10,000 clones, no singletons, with the top ten taking less than 30%. This clone appeared many times. This TCR was sampled from a female patient between 40 and 50 years old who received an allogeneic stem cell transplant from a related donor, was CMV-positive, and had no GVHD. T cells may partly derive from the graft donor. This chain joins TRBV2 and TRBJ1-5, with TRBD1 matching over 10 bases. The material was PBMCs, obtained after allogeneic stem cell transplant with posttransplant cyclophosphamide. CDR3 coding DNA: TGTGCCAGCAGTCAGGAGACAGGGGGCCTTCAGCCCCAGCATTTT. Translated, it gives CASSQETGGLQPQHF.